Below, one T cell receptor beta chain is given with its context. Its antigen remains unidentified. Per germline, CDR1 MNHNS and CDR2 SASEGT. V was pared by 10 bases and J by 1 base, with 20 bases between. This CDR3 has 15 amino acids. The data belong to a study of T-cell reconstitution after alpha-beta-depleted transplantation in children. Study-wide results and limits: Surviving thymic progenitors and recipient T cells were the source of high TCRbeta diversity at day 60 in some patients.

Molecular barcoding with unique molecular identifiers was used for the TCRbeta library. Each CDR3 protein is one row after TCRdb ran MiXCR on the PCR reads. The top ten clones hold approximately 6% of a sample with some 180,000 distinct CDR3 sequences, roughly 6.6% of them seen once. Sequences were derived from PBMCs, sampled before TCRalphabeta/CD19-depleted stem cell transplant. The chain links TRBV6-1 to TRBJ2-7; D gene ambiguous. The sequence was obtained from a boy aged 2 to 10 with acute lymphoblastic leukemia, due to receive a stem cell transplant. The DNA of the CDR3 is TGTGCCACCATGGCTGGGTATTCTACGTCCTACGAGCAGTACTTC. Its translation is CATMAGYSTSYEQYF.